This is a list of T cell receptor beta chains from one sample in a study of T cells in Graves' hyperthyroidism and ophthalmopathy. TCRdb passed the multiplex PCR reads through MiXCR, listing each CDR3 protein once. The sample includes fewer than 500,000 distinct CDR3 sequences, roughly 15% of them seen just once. Source material: blood. These receptors all stem from a young woman with Graves' ophthalmopathy. Each CDR3 is given with its conserved first and last residue. Each record gives: V gene, J gene, D gene, clone size, CDR3 protein, CDR3 DNA. A D gene is named only where the DNA matches it firmly. Only part of the rows carry a size: once, few, many, or a class if the clone is expanded.

>TRBV6-1|TRBJ2-1|TRBD2|NA
CASSEFSGGASREQFF
TGTGCCAGCAGTGAATTTAGCGGGGGGGCAAGCCGGGAGCAGTTCTTC
>TRBV13|TRBJ2-7|NA|many
CASSLGGGAPYEQYF
TGTGCCAGCAGCTTAGGGGGGGGGGCACCCTACGAGCAGTACTTC
>TRBV20-1|TRBJ2-5|NA|many
CSARPRSETQYF
TGCAGTGCTAGACCTAGATCAGAGACCCAGTACTTC
>TRBV28|TRBJ1-5|NA|NA
CASSFPTNHQPQHF
TGTGCCAGCAGTTTTCCGACAAATCATCAGCCCCAGCATTTT
>TRBV20-1|TRBJ1-5|NA|NA
CSARDVLHPSQHF
TGCAGTGCTAGAGACGTTTTGCACCCGTCCCAGCATTTT
>TRBV2|TRBJ1-5|NA|many
CASSDRGGKADQPQHF
TGTGCCAGCAGTGATCGAGGCGGGAAAGCTGATCAGCCCCAGCATTTT
>TRBV3-1|TRBJ2-5|NA|many
CASSWVRSQETQYF
TGTGCCAGCAGTTGGGTCCGGTCCCAAGAGACCCAGTACTTC
>TRBV5-8|TRBJ2-2|TRBD1|NA
CASSWTGDINTGELFF
TGTGCCAGCAGCTGGACAGGGGACATTAACACCGGGGAGCTGTTTTTT
>TRBV14|TRBJ1-1|NA|many
CASSQDLRTEAFF
TGTGCCAGCAGCCAAGATCTGAGGACTGAAGCTTTCTTT
>TRBV18|TRBJ2-3|TRBD2|many
CASSREGMSQYF
TGTGCCAGCTCACGGGAGGGGATGTCGCAGTATTTT
>TRBV6-1|TRBJ2-1|NA|many
CASSKSGRNNEQFF
TGTGCCAGCAGTAAGAGCGGACGGAACAATGAGCAGTTCTTC
>TRBV20-1|TRBJ2-1|TRBD2|many
CSARDPSGGAGEQFF
TGCAGTGCTAGAGATCCCAGCGGGGGGGCCGGTGAGCAGTTCTTC
>TRBV6-2/TRBV6-3|TRBJ1-1|NA|few
CASSYTDTEAFF
TGTGCCAGCAGTTACACAGACACTGAAGCTTTCTTT
>TRBV7-2|TRBJ2-1|NA|many
CATTSPVGWRGTYNEQFF
TGTGCCACCACTTCCCCCGTCGGCTGGCGGGGCACCTACAATGAGCAGTTCTTC
>TRBV12-3/TRBV12-4|TRBJ2-2|TRBD1|NA
CASSYPTGGGNTGELFF
TGTGCCAGCAGTTACCCGACAGGGGGCGGGAACACCGGGGAGCTGTTTTTT
>TRBV28|TRBJ2-7|NA|many
CASSFLAYEQYF
TGTGCCAGCAGTTTCCTCGCCTACGAGCAGTACTTC
>TRBV12-3/TRBV12-4|TRBJ2-5|TRBD1|many
CASSLDRGLETQYF
TGTGCCAGCAGTCTGGACAGGGGGCTTGAGACCCAGTACTTC
>TRBV20-1|TRBJ2-3|TRBD2|NA
CSVSRLAGSTDTQYF
TGCAGTGTTAGTCGGTTAGCGGGAAGCACAGATACGCAGTATTTT
>TRBV9|TRBJ1-2|NA|NA
CASSATSKGRDYGYTF
TGTGCCAGCAGTGCCACCTCTAAGGGGAGAGACTATGGCTACACCTTC
>TRBV10-3|TRBJ2-2|NA|few
CAISERADTGELFF
TGTGCCATCAGTGAAAGGGCGGACACCGGGGAGCTGTTTTTT
>TRBV19|TRBJ2-7|NA|NA
CASSIIGVLSEQYF
TGTGCCAGTAGTATAATCGGTGTCCTTTCCGAGCAGTACTTC
>TRBV29-1|TRBJ1-1|NA|NA
CSVDLGGAARVTEAFF
TGCAGCGTTGACTTAGGAGGGGCCGCCCGAGTCACTGAAGCTTTCTTT
>TRBV28|TRBJ2-1|TRBD2|NA
CASRVAGGRYNEQFF
TGTGCCAGCAGGGTAGCGGGGGGCAGATACAATGAGCAGTTCTTC
>TRBV2|TRBJ1-2|TRBD1|many
CATGQDYGYTF
TGTGCCACCGGACAGGACTATGGCTACACCTTC
>TRBV6-1|TRBJ2-3|NA|NA
CASRETGTGTQYF
TGTGCCAGCAGAGAGACAGGCACAGGTACGCAGTATTTT
>TRBV28|TRBJ2-1|TRBD2|few
CASSIQTSGGVLGQFF
TGTGCCAGCAGTATACAGACTAGCGGGGGGGTCCTGGGGCAGTTCTTC
>TRBV15|TRBJ1-6|TRBD1|NA
CATSQPTGPNSPLHF
TGCGCCACCAGCCAGCCGACAGGGCCTAATTCACCCCTCCACTTT
>TRBV5-8|TRBJ2-5|NA|many
CASSLAPGNQETQYF
TGTGCCAGCAGCTTGGCCCCAGGGAACCAAGAGACCCAGTACTTC
>TRBV3-1|TRBJ2-3|TRBD2|NA
CASSRGTSGADTQYF
TGTGCCAGCAGTCGGGGGACTAGCGGCGCAGATACGCAGTATTTT